This T cell receptor beta chain was sequenced during a study of blood T cell repertoires in COVID-19 (dated by TCRdb to the early 2020s). At the level of the whole study: The collaborator samples originated in the United States, Italy and Spain and spanned the acute and convalescent phases of COVID-19. Deeply sampled blood TCRbeta repertoires from subjects exposed to, actively infected with, or recovered from COVID-19 were included in the dataset. A de-identified subject ID, COVID-19 status, age in years and sex were almost always included in the sample metadata. The material from the prospective study consisted of cDNA or gDNA derived from T cells, B-cell-depleted T cells, or PBMCs. The repertoires were made available in a free public database intended to serve as a resource for research on the immune response to SARS-CoV-2. Samples came from the ongoing ImmuneRACE study (first 160 participants) plus 1,254 subjects from 6 global collaborators. Where available, HLA class I and class II types were obtained from metadata supplied by the sample provider rather than from assay-based typing.

As concerns this clone: Its antigen remains unidentified. Within one base of it there is no much larger clone, and no base qualities were kept.

In the prospective study, participants were roughly 18 to 100 years old, resided in about two dozen geographic areas of the United States, and were enrolled through a virtual design. To assign participants to cohorts, the prospective study relied on clinical history that participants themselves reported in a screening survey and a study questionnaire. Exposed participants were defined as having been in contact with someone with a PCR-confirmed or clinician-diagnosed COVID-19 case within 2 weeks of study entry. In the prospective study, whole blood, serum and a nasopharyngeal or oropharyngeal swab were collected from each participant by mobile phlebotomists. Additional blood draws and questionnaires over an approximately 2-month period could optionally be provided by prospective study participants. Blood samples from the prospective study were shipped frozen or at room temperature prior to DNA extraction.

Its CDR3 holds 17 amino acids, cysteine through phenylalanine. Only CDR3 DNA remains: 51 bases, in frame from the first base. V is clipped by 4 bases and J by 2 bases, and the sequence between their germline boundaries is 20 bases long. For CDR1 and CDR2, the germline V gene (reference sequence) lists SEHNR and FQNEAQ. Paper-wide results and their limitations: The amount of clinical and demographic metadata varied by source and participant and was provided uncurated.

The immunoSEQ Assay, a bias-controlled multiplex PCR, was used to amplify TCRbeta CDR3 regions from genomic DNA. The study's own analysis went as follows. The number of nucleated cells in each sample was estimated from the amplification of reference gene primers within the assay. Sequence reads were collapsed and filtered to measure the absolute abundance of every unique TCRbeta CDR3 rearrangement. For each sample, productive Simpson clonality was calculated by taking the square root of Simpson's diversity index across productive rearrangements. TCRdb retrieved this table from immuneACCESS and kept in-frame rearrangements only. Not all clones are present; in checked studies, unresolved V genes account for under half, and no reason is known for the remainder. V and J calls and clone size follow that table, whereas D and trimming were derived from the DNA. For this sample there are approximately 150,000 clones; around 80% appear just once. About 5.2% of the sample is held by the ten biggest clonotypes.

The receptor was derived from a man between 65 and 85 years old who had been exposed to COVID-19. The sequenced sample consisted of PBMCs or T cells enriched from blood (not recorded which). The chain is assembled from TRBV7-9 and TRBJ2-5; perhaps TRBD1 is the D gene, with 6 bases matching. The DNA reads TGTGCCAGCAGCTCAATAGGGTTAGGGGGTCCACAAGAGACCCAGTACTTC. It translates to CASSSIGLGGPQETQYF. With all but the CDR3 taken from the reference TRBV7-9 and TRBJ2-5 genes, the full variable domain is: DTGVSQNPRHKITKRGQNVTFRCDPISEHNRLYWYRQTLGQGPEFLTYFQNEAQLEKSRLLSDRFSAERPKGSFSTLEIQRTEQGDSAMYLCASSSIGLGGPQETQYFGPGTRLLVL.